The 20 T cell receptor beta chains given below trace back to one sample, sequenced in a study of T cells expressing NK-cell markers. Using the 5' RACE reads, TCRdb records one entry per CDR3 protein without DNA. The sample holds roughly 430,000 distinct CDR3 sequences. Specimen: blood T cells: a sorted CD56 or NKG2C T cell subset, CD4+ or CD8+ T cells, or bulk PBMC T cells (not recorded which). The source of these receptors is a woman between 18 and 69 years old in good health.

The rearrangement links TRBV5-1 to TRBJ2-7; the D call from TCRdb, TRBD1, cannot be confirmed without DNA. This CDR3 is 15 amino acids long. CDR1 is SGHRS and CDR2 is YFSETQ in the germline V gene. CDR3 loop: CASSPYGASSYEQYF.

The chain recombines TRBV15 with TRBJ1-2. Germline assignment: CDR1 LNHNV and CDR2 YYDKDF (reference sequence). The CDR3 covers 13 residues. CDR3 sequence reads: CATSRGLGGGYTF.

CDR3 protein: CASSQIRQAYNEQFF. The genes are TRBV4-3 and TRBJ2-1. Germline lookup yields CDR1 LGHNA and CDR2 YSLEER. The CDR3 sequence is 15 residues long.

The J gene is TRBJ1-5, the V gene TRBV10-3; the D call of TRBD1 rests on TCRdb alone, since no DNA is present to check it. This CDR3 spans 14 amino acids. Germline V gene sequence: CDR1 ENHRY, CDR2 SYGVKD. The CDR3 loop is CAISEGQFNQPQHF.

The V and J genes are TRBV29-1 and TRBJ2-6; the D gene TCRdb calls, TRBD1, cannot be checked with no DNA. The CDR3 covers 19 residues. The germline V gene encodes CDR1 SQVTM and CDR2 ANQGSEA. CDR3 protein: CSVAGTGVFPRSGANVLTF.

The CDR3 protein is CATSDVTAGTQETQYF. This rearrangement joins TRBV24-1 to TRBJ2-5. The CDR3 is made up of 16 amino acids. Germline-derived CDR1 and CDR2 are KGHDR and SFDVKD.

The chain uses TRBV20-1 and TRBJ2-3. The CDR3 is made up of 12 amino acids. Per germline, CDR1 DFQATT and CDR2 SNEGSKA (reference sequence). The CDR3 sequence is CSATSDMDTQYF.

The rearrangement uses TRBV19 and TRBJ1-1; TCRdb picks TRBD1, but there is no DNA to check that call. CDR1 and CDR2 from the germline V gene are LNHDA and SQIVND (reference sequence). This CDR3 comprises 14 residues. The CDR3 sequence: CASISTGRNTEAFF.

This rearrangement joins TRBV29-1 to TRBJ1-1; the D call from TCRdb, TRBD1, cannot be confirmed without DNA. Per the germline V gene, CDR1 is SQVTM and CDR2 is ANQGSEA. The CDR3 loop spans 12 amino acids. CDR3 sequence: CSAGTANTEAFF. Supplemented by reference TRBV29-1 and TRBJ1-1, the full variable domain reads SAVISQKPSRDICQRGTSLTIQCQVDSQVTMMFWYRQQPGQSLTLIATANQGSEATYESGFVIDKFPISRPNLTFSTLTVSNMSPEDSSIYLCSAGTANTEAFFGQGTRLTVV.

V usage is TRBV6-1 and J usage is TRBJ2-7; without DNA, the TCRdb call of TRBD2 cannot be checked. This CDR3 is built from 13 residues. Germline V gene data show CDR1 as MNHNS and CDR2 as SASEGT. The CDR3: CASGTSRGYEQYF.

V and J are TRBV30 and TRBJ2-1. CDR1 is GTSNPN and CDR2 is SVGIG in the germline V gene (reference sequence). The CDR3 sequence is 12 residues long. CDR3 in amino acids: CAWSPSYNEQFF.

The chain combines TRBV4-2 with TRBJ2-3; TCRdb gives TRBD2 as the D gene, but with no DNA this cannot be confirmed. This CDR3 comprises 17 residues. Germline V gene data show CDR1 as LGHNA and CDR2 as YNFKEQ. The CDR3 is CASSQDPSGGAGDTQYF.

The chain joins TRBV20-1 to TRBJ2-1; TCRdb's D gene call, TRBD1, goes unchecked for lack of DNA. The CDR3 is 13 amino acids. Germline loops: CDR1 DFQATT, CDR2 SNEGSKA (reference sequence). CDR3 sequence reads: CSGLRDRGNEQFF.

The V call is TRBV6-1, the J call TRBJ1-6. In germline, CDR1 is MNHNS, CDR2 SASEGT. The CDR3 contains 17 residues. The CDR3 here is CASSDVYISSYNSPLHF.

The chain uses TRBV7-8 and TRBJ2-3; TCRdb's assignment of TRBD2 cannot be checked, as there is no DNA. Per the germline V gene, CDR1 is SGHVS and CDR2 is FQNEAQ. This CDR3 contains 17 residues. The CDR3 loop reads CASSLAGTSGSIDTQYF.

V and J are TRBV20-1 and TRBJ2-1. From germline, CDR1 is DFQATT and CDR2 SNEGSKA (reference sequence). The CDR3 is 14 amino acids. This chain's CDR3 is CSASEASSYNEQFF.

V usage is TRBV7-2 and J usage is TRBJ1-4; checking the TCRdb D call of TRBD1 is not possible without DNA. Germline V gene lookup returns CDR1 SGHTA and CDR2 FQGNSA. The CDR3 extends over 15 amino acids. CDR3: CASSPDRAHREKLFF.

The chain combines TRBV12-3 or TRBV12-4 with TRBJ1-6; no DNA is available, so the TRBD1 call from TCRdb remains unchecked. The CDR3 has 15 residues. The CDR3 loop reads CASRVGQLDNSPLHF.

The V gene is TRBV18, the J gene TRBJ2-1; TCRdb designates TRBD2, a call that cannot be tested without DNA. The CDR3 spans 16 residues. Germline V gene sequence: CDR1 KGHSH, CDR2 LQKENI. This CDR3 is CASSPRLLAGEDEQFF.

The chain employs TRBV7-2 and TRBJ2-5; TCRdb returns TRBD2, unconfirmable since there is no DNA. CDR3 length: 14 residues. Germline V gene data show CDR1 as SGHTA and CDR2 as FQGNSA. The CDR3 sequence: CASSPLWGEETQYF.